What follows are 28 T cell receptor beta chains derived from one specimen sequenced in a study of blood T cell repertoires in COVID-19. Here immunoSEQ multiplex PCR was the method, and the copy in TCRdb shows in-frame clones only, minus some. The sample consists of about 380,000 clones, 85% to 90% of them appearing once. The sample comprised PBMCs or T cells enriched from blood (not recorded which). These TCRs come from a woman in her late teens or twenties who had recovered from COVID-19.

This clone was picked up one time. The chain joins TRBV7-3 to TRBJ2-2; the D gene is possibly TRBD2 (5 bases). The CDR3 is made up of 16 amino acids. With 1 base removed from V and 0 bases from J, the gap between germline ends came to 9 bases. CDR1 is SGHTA, CDR2 FQGTGA, per germline. Here the CDR3 DNA reads TGTGCCAGCAGCTTAAGAGGGAAGGCGAACACCGGGGAGCTGTTTTTT. It yields the protein CASSLRGKANTGELFF.

This clone occurred once. The gene calls are TRBV7-9 and TRBJ1-2, with D tentatively TRBD1 (6 bases). There are 14 residues in the CDR3. Germline CDR1 reads SEHNR; CDR2 reads FQNEAQ (reference sequence). Trimming cost V 3 bases and J 4 bases, with 12 bases left between them. As DNA, the CDR3 is TGTGCCAGCAGCTTTTCCGGGACAATCTATGGCTACACCTTC. It codes for CASSFSGTIYGYTF.

The chain has TRBV5-5 and TRBJ2-7, with TRBD1 identical over 8 bases. CDR3 length: 14 residues. Germline V lookup: CDR1 SGHKS, CDR2 YYEKEE (reference sequence). Unmatched junction bases numbered 9, after V lost 8 bases and J lost 2 bases. CDR3 sequence: CASGGRTGPYEQYF. The CDR3 coding sequence is TGTGCCAGTGGGGGAAGGACAGGGCCCTACGAGCAGTACTTC.

The chain links TRBV10-3 to TRBJ2-4; 11 positions match TRBD1. In germline, CDR1 is ENHRY, CDR2 SYGVKD. V lost 4 bases, J lost 6 bases, and 5 bases stayed unmatched. There are 15 residues in the CDR3. In nucleotides, the CDR3 is TGTGCCATCAGTGGTACCGGGACAGGGGGAAACATTCAGTACTTC. Amino acid sequence: CAISGTGTGGNIQYF.

In its sample, this clone was seen once. The chain is built from TRBV27 and TRBJ2-5; TRBD2 aligns across 8 bases. The germline V gene has CDR1 MNHEY and CDR2 SMNVEV (reference sequence). After removal of 1 base from V and 5 bases from J, the junction contained 3 bases not matched to a gene. There are 14 residues in the CDR3. The CDR3: CASSLFGGAETQYF. CDR3 DNA sequence: TGTGCCAGCAGTTTATTCGGGGGGGCCGAGACCCAGTACTTC.

The CDR3 spells CASSLARGIYEQYF. Written as DNA, the CDR3 is TGCGCCAGCAGCTTGGCCCGCGGCATCTACGAGCAGTACTTC. The chain combines TRBV5-1 with TRBJ2-7; the D is unclear. Trimming pared 0 bases from V and 3 bases from J, leaving 10 bases between. The CDR3 runs to 14 residues. Per the germline V gene, CDR1 is SGHRS and CDR2 is YFSETQ.

V and J are TRBV6-4 and TRBJ1-2; D may be TRBD1 (5 bases). Between the trimmed V and J ends, which lost 6 bases and 8 bases, there was a span of 7 bases. Germline V CDR1 and CDR2: MRHNA, SNTAGT. The CDR3 is 10 amino acids. CDR3 in DNA: TGTGCCAGCAGCGGGGGGGGCTACACCTTC. Its protein product is CASSGGGYTF.

About this clone: Given the absence of the conserved phenylalanine or tryptophan at the CDR3 end, a read error is likely. The DNA is omitted, as the CDR3 cannot be located on it reliably, and the CDR3 follows TCRdb's listing. The gene calls are TRBV28 and TRBJ1-2; the D call in the table, TRBD1, was not verified against the DNA. Germline V gene sequence: CDR1 MDHEN, CDR2 SYDVKM. From its first to its last residue, the CDR3 has 15 amino acids. The CDR3 is CASSPGQDVRLVWVL.

This sequence joins TRBV2 and TRBJ1-2, with 9 bases matching TRBD1. V was pared by 6 bases and J by 8 bases, with 10 bases of the junction left unmatched. The CDR3 runs to 14 residues. Germline loops: CDR1 SNHLY, CDR2 FYNNEI. The CDR3 DNA follows: TGTGCCAGCAGCTTCTCCGGACAGGGGTGGGGCTACACCTTC. Protein sequence: CASSFSGQGWGYTF.

This chain uses TRBV4-3 with TRBJ2-1; 12 bases line up with TRBD1. The CDR3 spans 15 residues. The V gene's germline CDR1 is LGHNA and CDR2 YSLEER. J was trimmed by 9 bases and V by 1 base; bases with no gene match: 4. CDR3 nucleotides: TGCGCCAGCAGCCAAGCCGGGACAGGGGGCAGTGAGCAGTTCTTC. It specifies CASSQAGTGGSEQFF.

V gene TRBV27 combines with J gene TRBJ1-1, with 11 positions matching TRBD1. The V gene's germline CDR1 is MNHEY and CDR2 SMNVEV (reference sequence). The CDR3 sequence is 16 residues long. Trimming at V came to 5 bases and at J to 11 bases, leaving 16 bases not matched to a gene. DNA for the CDR3: TGTGCCAGCAGTGTTTACCCGGGACAGGGGGGCCTGGGTGCTTTCTTT. This gives the protein CASSVYPGQGGLGAFF.

This chain uses TRBV7-6 with TRBJ2-2, with D possibly TRBD1 on 5 matching bases. CDR1 and CDR2 from the germline V gene are SGHVS and FNYEAQ. The V and J ends lost 3 bases and 3 bases respectively, with 11 bases between them. This CDR3 has 15 amino acids. This chain's CDR3 is CASSFQGSDTGELFF. Written as DNA, the CDR3 is TGTGCCAGCAGCTTTCAGGGTTCGGACACCGGGGAGCTGTTTTTT. Looking up the rest from reference TRBV7-6 and TRBJ2-2 gives the full variable domain: GAGVSQSPRYKVTKRGQDVALRCDPISGHVSLYWYRQALGQGPEFLTYFNYEAQQDKSGLPNDRFSAERPEGSISTLTIQRTEQRDSAMYRCASSFQGSDTGELFFGEGSRLTVL.

The chain uses TRBV30 and TRBJ1-1; D remains ambiguous. The CDR3 has 16 residues. Trimming removed 3 bases at V and 0 bases at J, with 17 bases between. CDR1 and CDR2 from the germline V gene are GTSNPN and SVGIG (reference sequence). CDR3 residues: CAWRPGWRTMNTEAFF. The DNA for the CDR3 is TGTGCCTGGAGGCCGGGATGGCGAACGATGAACACTGAAGCTTTCTTT.

The chain is built from TRBV2 and TRBJ2-2; D might be TRBD1 (5 bases). This CDR3 is built from 14 residues. Between the trimmed V and J ends, which lost 10 bases and 1 base, there was a span of 13 bases. CDR1 is SNHLY and CDR2 is FYNNEI in the germline V gene. The CDR3 loop reads CATQRQKNTGELFF. In nucleotides, the CDR3 is TGTGCCACCCAGAGACAGAAGAACACCGGGGAGCTGTTTTTT.

This sequence joins TRBV7-9 and TRBJ2-7; D might be TRBD2 (6 bases). Trimming shortened V by 5 bases and J by 4 bases, and 18 bases separated the two germline ends. There are 15 residues in the CDR3. From germline, CDR1 is SEHNR and CDR2 FQNEAQ (reference sequence). The CDR3 is CASSLPGGEVYEQYF. CDR3 bases: TGTGCCAGCAGCCTCCCCGGCGGGGAGGTGTACGAGCAGTACTTC.

The rearrangement uses TRBV6-5 and TRBJ1-2; 7 nucleotides match TRBD1. The CDR3 is 15 residues long. Per germline, CDR1 MNHEY and CDR2 SVGAGI. The J segment lost 0 bases and the V segment lost 7 bases, leaving 8 bases of the junction unmatched. CDR3 coding DNA: TGTGCCAGCATGAGAGGGACAGAAACTAACTATGGCTACACCTTC. Translating it yields CASMRGTETNYGYTF.

V is TRBV5-6 and J is TRBJ1-2; 7 nucleotides agree with TRBD1. There are 16 residues in the CDR3. The V gene's germline CDR1 is SGHDT and CDR2 YYEEEE. The V segment lost 0 bases and the J segment 3 bases; nucleotides outside the gene matches: 8. The CDR3 sequence is CASSLVDRVPHYGYTF. DNA of the CDR3: TGTGCCAGCAGCTTGGTCGACAGGGTCCCCCACTATGGCTACACCTTC.

This chain uses TRBV7-6 with TRBJ1-5, with a weak D call TRBD1 (5 bases). The germline gives CDR1 SGHVS, CDR2 FNYEAQ. The CDR3 is made up of 16 amino acids. V lost 1 base and J lost 4, with 14 bases in between. In nucleotides, the CDR3 is TGTGCCAGCAGCTTAGGGCAGGCAGGGCTTAATCAGCCCCAGCATTTT. Translation: CASSLGQAGLNQPQHF.

In DNA, the CDR3 is TGCGCCAGCAGCCAAGACCCCGGGGAGACCCAGTACTTC. This codes for CASSQDPGETQYF. V gene TRBV4-1 combines with J gene TRBJ2-5; no clear D gene. CDR1 is MGHRA, CDR2 YSYEKL, per germline. The CDR3 is 13 amino acids. Trimming removed 0 bases at V and 5 bases at J, with 7 bases between.

The chain carries TRBV7-3 and TRBJ1-2, with 10 positions matching TRBD1. Germline lookup yields CDR1 SGHTA and CDR2 FQGTGA. The CDR3 is 13 amino acids. V lost 3 bases to trimming and J lost 6 bases; unmatched junction nucleotides: 1. The DNA of the CDR3 is TGTGCCAGCAGCTTGACAGGGGGCCATGGCTACACCTTC. Amino acid sequence: CASSLTGGHGYTF.

This chain uses TRBV4-2 with TRBJ2-2, with D possibly being TRBD2 (5 bases). The CDR3 extends over 14 amino acids. Trimming pared 0 bases from V and 7 bases from J, leaving 9 bases between. Germline values: CDR1 LGHNA, CDR2 YNFKEQ. The CDR3 coding sequence is TGTGCCAGCAGCCAAGATGGAGGTTACGGGGAGCTGTTTTTT. This encodes CASSQDGGYGELFF.

The chain employs TRBV3-1 (or the pseudogene TRBV3-2) and TRBJ2-7, with 11 nucleotides matching TRBD1. Per germline, CDR1 LGHDT and CDR2 YNNKEL (reference sequence). The CDR3 runs to 15 residues. The J segment lost 4 bases and the V segment lost 2 bases, leaving 4 bases of the junction unmatched. This CDR3 is CASSQPGQGAYEQYF. DNA for the CDR3: TGTGCCAGCAGCCAACCAGGACAGGGGGCTTACGAGCAGTACTTC.

The CDR3: CASSHKDNEYNQPQHF. CDR3 coding DNA: TGCGCCAGCAGCCATAAGGACAACGAATACAATCAGCCCCAGCATTTT. The rearrangement uses TRBV4-1 and TRBJ1-5; a weak D match, TRBD1 (5 bases). V was clipped by 3 bases and J by 3 bases, with 15 bases between them. The germline V gene encodes CDR1 MGHRA and CDR2 YSYEKL. CDR3 length equals 16 residues.

This clone was seen only once. The chain combines TRBV27 with TRBJ1-2; no clear D gene. Per germline, CDR1 MNHEY and CDR2 SMNVEV (reference sequence). Trimming removed 8 bases from V and 8 bases from J, with 15 bases in between. This CDR3 contains 12 residues. The CDR3 here is CASRFYTGGYTF. The DNA for the CDR3 is TGTGCCAGCCGCTTTTATACGGGAGGCTACACCTTC.

The chain carries TRBV28 and TRBJ1-4; TRBD1 matches 8 bases. Per germline, CDR1 MDHEN and CDR2 SYDVKM. CDR3 length: 16 residues. The V segment lost 4 bases and the J segment 4 bases; nucleotides outside the gene matches: 8. The CDR3 DNA is TGTGCCAGCAGTTCCGCAGGGGGCCCCCTTAATGAAAAACTGTTTTTT. It codes for CASSSAGGPLNEKLFF.

Concerning this clone: Other nucleotide sequences from this sample produce the same CDR3. The chain has TRBV9 and TRBJ2-5; 7 bases map to TRBD1. This CDR3 has 14 amino acids. V lost 0 bases, J lost 2 bases, and 1 base stayed unmatched. From germline, CDR1 is SGDLS and CDR2 YYNGEE. This CDR3 is CASSVDRGQETQYF. As DNA, the CDR3 is TGTGCCAGCAGCGTAGACAGGGGTCAAGAGACCCAGTACTTC.

In this sample, this clone turned up once. The J gene is TRBJ1-5, the V gene TRBV9, with 7 bases aligning to TRBD1. The CDR3 is made up of 15 amino acids. Germline V gene sequence: CDR1 SGDLS, CDR2 YYNGEE. The ends lost 1 base at V and 2 bases at J; junction bases unmatched: 3. The CDR3 is CASSVNGQGNQPQHF. CDR3 nucleotides: TGTGCCAGCAGCGTAAACGGACAGGGCAATCAGCCCCAGCATTTT.

Details on this clone: Other DNA sequences in this specimen translate into the identical CDR3. The chain joins TRBV18 to TRBJ2-7; D is ambiguous. The germline V and J ends were trimmed by 4 bases and 0 bases, with 7 bases remaining between them. The germline V gene has CDR1 KGHSH and CDR2 LQKENI. The CDR3 is made up of 13 amino acids. CDR3 region: CASSLQSSYEQYF. DNA of the CDR3: TGTGCCAGCTCACTACAGAGCTCCTACGAGCAGTACTTC. The entire variable domain, with the rest obtained from reference TRBV18 and TRBJ2-7, is as follows: NAGVMQNPRHLVRRRGQEARLRCSPMKGHSHVYWYRQLPEEGLKFMVYLQKENIIDESGMPKERFSAEFPKEGPSILRIQQVVRGDSAAYFCASSLQSSYEQYFGPGTRLTVT.